The 26 T cell receptor beta chains in this list originate from one sample, sequenced in a study of blood T cells in healthy people across ages. Sample-barcoded 5' priming and a J-beta primer mix drove a second PCR of 7 to 11 cycles. MiXCR, applied by TCRdb to the 5' RACE reads, yields one record per CDR3 protein. The sample has hundreds of thousands of distinct CDR3 sequences; 24% are singletons. This same sample was also taken into another study, of T cells of mothers and their children.

Sequencing was performed on blood. The receptors shown here come from a boy between 10 and 17 years old in good health.

The gene calls are TRBV29-1 and TRBJ1-2, with no clear D. The CDR3 runs to 14 residues. Trimming shortened V by 1 base and J by 5 bases, and 14 bases separated the two germline ends. Germline V gene sequence: CDR1 SQVTM, CDR2 ANQGSEA. DNA for the CDR3: TGCAGCGTTGAAGGAGGAGCAGGCGATTATGGCTACACCTTC. This codes for CSVEGGAGDYGYTF.

The rearrangement uses TRBV14 and TRBJ2-4; the D is unclear. Per germline, CDR1 SGHDN and CDR2 FVKESK. This CDR3 contains 15 residues. The V gene lost 1 base and the J gene lost 3 bases, with 10 bases spanning the gap. The CDR3 nucleotides read TGTGCCAGCAGCCAAGCGTCTGGGGTCAAAAACATTCAGTACTTC. Translating it yields CASSQASGVKNIQYF.

There are a few counts of this clonotype. The rearrangement links TRBV12-3 or TRBV12-4 to TRBJ2-2; D unresolved. With 6 bases removed from V and 4 bases from J, the gap between germline ends came to 9 bases. The length of the CDR3 is 13 residues. CDR3 in amino acids: CASSLFVTGELFF. The CDR3 nucleotides read TGTGCCAGCAGCCTTTTCGTCACCGGGGAGCTGTTTTTT.

This chain links TRBV6-5 with TRBJ1-5, with unresolved D. V was cut by 5 bases and J by 0 bases, with 5 bases left in between. Germline V gene lookup returns CDR1 MNHEY and CDR2 SVGAGI. This CDR3 is 13 amino acids long. The CDR3: CASSKNSNQPQHF. The CDR3 DNA reads TGTGCCAGCAGTAAAAATAGCAATCAGCCCCAGCATTTT.

The gene calls are TRBV7-8 and TRBJ1-1; the D gene is possibly TRBD1 (5 bases). CDR1 and CDR2 from the germline V gene are SGHVS and FQNEAQ. V shed 6 bases and J shed 1 base, with 15 bases lying between them. The CDR3 has 15 residues. The CDR3 coding sequence is TGTGCCAGCAGACGTCAAGGGGCCTCGAACACTGAAGCTTTCTTT. As protein: CASRRQGASNTEAFF.

V is TRBV9 and J is TRBJ2-5, with TRBD2 matching 11 bases. Per germline, CDR1 SGDLS and CDR2 YYNGEE. CDR3 length: 15 amino acids. The J segment lost 5 bases and the V segment lost 3 bases, leaving 6 bases of the junction unmatched. The chain's CDR3 is CASSGIAGGAETQYF. The CDR3 DNA is TGTGCCAGCAGCGGGATAGCGGGAGGGGCGGAGACCCAGTACTTC.

The V call is TRBV19, the J call TRBJ2-1, with TRBD1 as a possible D gene (6 bases). Germline V gives CDR1 LNHDA, CDR2 SQIVND (reference sequence). This CDR3 has 14 amino acids. V lost 8 bases and J 2 bases, leaving 13 bases between the germline ends. CDR3 DNA sequence: TGTGCCAGTGGGAAACAGGGCCCCTACAATGAGCAGTTCTTC. Residues: CASGKQGPYNEQFF.

The chain uses TRBV6-6 and TRBJ2-5; 9 bases match TRBD2. Judging by the DNA end, TRBJ2-1 fits better; the J call may be wrong. The CDR3 has 14 residues. Per germline, CDR1 MNHNY and CDR2 SVGAGI (reference sequence). The chain's CDR3 is CASRSRLAVDEQFF. The CDR3 DNA follows: TGTGCCAGCAGATCCCGACTAGCGGTAGATGAGCAGTTCTTC.

This chain uses TRBV12-3 or TRBV12-4 with TRBJ1-1, with D possibly being TRBD1 (5 bases). The V and J ends lost 6 bases and 5 bases respectively, with 19 bases between them. There are 15 residues in the CDR3. The CDR3 DNA sequence: TGTGCCAGCAGACAGGCGTGGGGTATCGGGACTGAAGCTTTCTTT. This codes for CASRQAWGIGTEAFF.

The chain carries TRBV19 and TRBJ1-5; TRBD1 is a possible D gene (6 bases). The CDR3 runs to 14 residues. The germline V and J ends were trimmed by 9 bases and 3 bases, with 15 bases remaining between them. Germline CDR1 is LNHDA and CDR2 is SQIVND (reference sequence). CDR3 in amino acids: CASQPDSHNQPQHF. The CDR3 DNA is TGTGCCAGCCAACCGGACAGTCACAATCAGCCCCAGCATTTT.

In this sample, this clonotype turned up a few times. The gene calls are TRBV28 and TRBJ2-3, with 9 positions matching TRBD1. Losses at the gene ends were 5 bases for V and 5 bases for J; bases not matched to a gene: 8. Germline V lookup: CDR1 MDHEN, CDR2 SYDVKM. The CDR3 covers 15 residues. The CDR3 DNA reads TGTGCCAGCAGTCTTCCCGGGACAGGGCGAGATACGCAGTATTTT. Translating it yields CASSLPGTGRDTQYF.

V usage is TRBV6-2 or TRBV6-3 and J usage is TRBJ1-1; 9 bases match TRBD1. Germline V gene data show CDR1 as MNHEY and CDR2 as SVGEGT. The CDR3 loop spans 15 amino acids. CDR3 coding DNA: TGTGTCATCCGCACCCGAAGACAGGGGGGCACTGAAGCTTTCTTT. Residues: CVIRTRRQGGTEAFF.

This chain uses TRBV4-2 with TRBJ2-5, with no clear D. This CDR3 is built from 15 residues. Germline V gives CDR1 LGHNA, CDR2 YNFKEQ. Deletions cut 1 base from V and 0 bases from J, with 9 bases between. The CDR3 DNA reads as TGTGCCAGCAGCCAAGCCAGGACCTACCAAGAGACCCAGTACTTC. It codes for CASSQARTYQETQYF.

This chain's CDR3 is CASSVSGTAETQYF. Written as DNA, the CDR3 is TGTGCCAGCAGCGTTAGCGGCACAGCGGAGACCCAGTACTTC. This rearrangement joins TRBV7-6 to TRBJ2-5, with a tentative D call TRBD2 (6 bases). The CDR3 is 14 amino acids. V lost 5 bases, J lost 5 bases, and 15 bases lay in between. The V gene's germline CDR1 is SGHVS and CDR2 FNYEAQ.

This sequence joins TRBV18 and TRBJ2-7, with a possible D match to TRBD1 (6 bases). The CDR3 extends over 14 amino acids. Deletions cut 5 bases from V and 0 bases from J, with 11 bases between. CDR1 and CDR2 from the germline V gene are KGHSH and LQKENI. CDR3 residues: CASSEGQSSYEQYV. CDR3 DNA: TGTGCCAGCTCAGAAGGACAGAGCTCCTACGAGCAGTACGTC.

The rearrangement links TRBV3-1 to TRBJ2-7; 15 bases match TRBD2. Germline V gene lookup returns CDR1 LGHDT and CDR2 YNNKEL (reference sequence). The CDR3 covers 22 residues. The J segment lost 2 bases and the V segment lost 0 bases, leaving 17 bases of the junction unmatched. The CDR3 region is CASSQEPAPGLAGGLDTYEQYF. The CDR3 DNA reads as TGTGCCAGCAGCCAAGAACCTGCGCCGGGACTAGCGGGGGGCCTAGACACCTACGAGCAGTACTTC.

The V call is TRBV6-1, the J call TRBJ1-5, with D maybe TRBD1 (5 bases). V lost 5 bases and J lost 5, with 19 bases in between. Germline V CDR1 and CDR2: MNHNS, SASEGT. CDR3 length equals 16 residues. In DNA form, the CDR3 reads TGTGCCAGCAGTCCCCGGACGGGACCTGGGCATCAGCCCCAGCATTTT. Amino acids: CASSPRTGPGHQPQHF.

This clonotype has only a few counts. The genes are TRBV15 and TRBJ1-1, with D tentatively TRBD1 (5 bases). CDR3 length equals 20 residues. Looked up from germline, CDR1 is LNHNV and CDR2 is YYDKDF (reference sequence). The germline V and J ends were trimmed by 0 bases and 1 base, with 24 bases remaining between them. The CDR3 DNA sequence: TGTGCCACCAGCAGAGAAACGGGGGTCGCGGGGGATTCAACGAACACTGAAGCTTTCTTT. It translates to CATSRETGVAGDSTNTEAFF.

A few counts support this clonotype. The gene calls are TRBV7-9 and TRBJ2-2, with 7 positions matching TRBD1. The CDR3 runs 18 residues. Looked up from germline, CDR1 is SEHNR and CDR2 is FQNEAQ (reference sequence). The V gene end was trimmed by 4 bases and the J gene end by 0 bases; junction bases not matched to a gene: 11. CDR3 sequence (DNA): TGTGCCAGCAGCTCTCCCTCTCGGACAGGACCGAACACCGGGGAGCTGTTTTTT. Translation gives CASSSPSRTGPNTGELFF.

J is TRBJ1-1 and V is TRBV6-2 or TRBV6-3, with TRBD1 matching 8 bases. Trimming cost V 6 bases and J 6 bases; bases outside gene matches: 9. The CDR3 consists of 14 residues. Germline V gene data show CDR1 as MNHEY and CDR2 as SVGEGT. In DNA, the CDR3 is TGTGCCAGCAGAGTCAGGGGGCGTGGCTCTGAAGCTTTCTTT. Its protein product is CASRVRGRGSEAFF.

The V gene is TRBV2, the J gene TRBJ2-1, with 7 bases aligning to TRBD2. Germline CDR1 reads SNHLY; CDR2 reads FYNNEI. This CDR3 contains 16 residues. J was trimmed by 0 bases and V by 4 bases; bases with no gene match: 6. CDR3 coding DNA: TGTGCCAGCAGTGGTCCTAGCGGTTCCTCCTACAATGAGCAGTTCTTC. The encoded protein is CASSGPSGSSYNEQFF.

The J gene is TRBJ2-3, the V gene TRBV7-2, with a tentative D call TRBD2 (7 bases). There are 16 residues in the CDR3. CDR1 and CDR2 (germline): SGHTA, FQGNSA. Trimming shortened V by 4 bases and J by 10 bases, and 24 bases separated the two germline ends. The CDR3 DNA follows: TGTGCCAGCAGCTCCCTGGGGGCGGGAGTGTTGATTTCGCAGTATTTT. This encodes CASSSLGAGVLISQYF. The whole variable domain, remainder taken from reference TRBV7-2 and TRBJ2-3, is GAGVSQSPSNKVTEKGKDVELRCDPISGHTALYWYRQSLGQGLEFLIYFQGNSAPDKSGLPSDRFSAERTGGSVSTLTIQRTQQEDSAVYLCASSSLGAGVLISQYFGPGTRLTVL.

As regards this clonotype: The conserved final phenylalanine or tryptophan is absent from the CDR3, which likely points to a read error. This sequence joins TRBV5-1 and TRBJ2-5, with 11 bases matching TRBD2. The CDR3 is 16 residues long. The ends lost 4 bases at V and 6 bases at J; junction bases unmatched: 11. Germline CDR1 reads SGHRS; CDR2 reads YFSETQ. The CDR3 sequence: CASSPQRRLAGKTQYL. For the CDR3, the DNA is TGCGCCAGCAGCCCGCAAAGGAGACTAGCGGGGAAGACCCAGTACCTC.

There are a few counts of this clonotype. The rearrangement uses TRBV11-2 and TRBJ2-5, with D perhaps matching TRBD1 (6 bases). Germline CDR1 is SGHAT and CDR2 is FQNNGV. The CDR3 runs to 14 residues. With 6 bases removed from V and 1 base from J, the gap between germline ends came to 12 bases. The CDR3 loop reads CASSWGQPQETQYF. CDR3 coding DNA: TGTGCCAGCAGTTGGGGACAACCCCAAGAGACCCAGTACTTC.

This clonotype was detected only a few times. CDR3 DNA: TGTGCCAGCAGCCGTGGTAATAATTCACCCCTCCACTTT. Residues: CASSRGNNSPLHF. The rearrangement links TRBV7-9 to TRBJ1-6; D remains ambiguous. V lost 5 bases, J lost 5 bases, and 7 bases lay in between. The germline V gene encodes CDR1 SEHNR and CDR2 FQNEAQ (reference sequence). CDR3 length: 13 residues.

This sequence joins TRBV20-1 and TRBJ2-5, with D unclear. V lost 6 bases and J 4 bases, leaving 15 bases between the germline ends. The CDR3 totals 13 residues. Germline-derived CDR1 and CDR2 are DFQATT and SNEGSKA (reference sequence). The CDR3 is CSAVPTWGETQYF. The CDR3 DNA reads as TGCAGTGCCGTCCCCACCTGGGGAGAGACCCAGTACTTC.